This T cell receptor beta chain originates from a study of T cell responses to AZD1222 COVID-19 vaccine. Per the germline V gene, CDR1 is MNHEY and CDR2 is SMNVEV (reference sequence). The CDR3 is 16 residues long. V lost 6 bases to trimming and J lost 5 bases, with 19 bases between them. The sample holds a few counts of this clone. Sequencing was performed with immunoSEQ multiplex PCR; in TCRdb, only in-frame clones are kept and a portion is missing. The top ten hold 7.5% to 8% of the sample, which has some 120,000 clones, about 90% seen once. The receptor's source is an adult in good health. The chain employs TRBV27 and TRBJ1-4; TRBD1 might be the D (5 bases). This specimen consisted of peripheral blood, obtained on day 0 of AZD1222 vaccination. For the CDR3, the DNA is TGTGCCAGCAGGGCCCCCGCGACAGACCAAAATGAAAAACTGTTTTTT. Translation: CASRAPATDQNEKLFF.